This TCR beta chain was recorded in a study of breast tumors, draining lymph nodes, adjacent tissues. Points from the study as a whole: Tumors had less TCR diversity than lymph nodes, more than nontumor tissue. Data fit most tumor T cells coming from lymph node, expanding in tumor.

Using its own MiXCR run on the multiplex PCR reads, TCRdb lists one record per CDR3 protein. The profile shows some 130,000 distinct CDR3 sequences, around 20% of them singletons. Of note for this clonotype: What it recognizes is unknown.

Breast cancer patients provided tissue from their axillary draining lymph nodes. Specimen: axillary lymph node tissue. This clonotype originated in a female donor with breast cancer. Some clones in this sample may be carry-over from other donors' samples.

The CDR3 region has the DNA TGTGCCAGCAGTTTATTTTTGAGAAGGCAGGGGGCTAACGGCTACACCTTC. This gives the protein CASSLFLRRQGANGYTF. This sequence joins TRBV28 and TRBJ1-2; 8 bases are a match to TRBD1. This CDR3 is 17 amino acids long. Germline CDR1 is MDHEN and CDR2 is SYDVKM. Trimming at V came to 1 base and at J to 8 bases, leaving 15 bases not matched to a gene.